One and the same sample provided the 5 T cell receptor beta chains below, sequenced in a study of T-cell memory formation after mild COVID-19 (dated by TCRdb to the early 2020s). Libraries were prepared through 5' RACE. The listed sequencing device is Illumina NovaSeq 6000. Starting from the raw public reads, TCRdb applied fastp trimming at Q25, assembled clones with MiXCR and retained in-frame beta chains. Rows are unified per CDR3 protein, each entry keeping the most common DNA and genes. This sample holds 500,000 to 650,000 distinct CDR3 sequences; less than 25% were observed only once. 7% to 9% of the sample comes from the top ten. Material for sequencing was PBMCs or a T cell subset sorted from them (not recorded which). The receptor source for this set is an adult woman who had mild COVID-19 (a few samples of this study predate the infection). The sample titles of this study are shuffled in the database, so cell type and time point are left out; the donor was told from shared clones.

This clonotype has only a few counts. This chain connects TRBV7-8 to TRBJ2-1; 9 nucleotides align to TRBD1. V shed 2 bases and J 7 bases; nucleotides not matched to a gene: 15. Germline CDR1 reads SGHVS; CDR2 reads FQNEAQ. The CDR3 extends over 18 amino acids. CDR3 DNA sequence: TGTGCCAGCAGCTTAATCTCGACACAGGGGGCGCGGGGTAATGAGCAGTTCTTC. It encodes CASSLISTQGARGNEQFF.

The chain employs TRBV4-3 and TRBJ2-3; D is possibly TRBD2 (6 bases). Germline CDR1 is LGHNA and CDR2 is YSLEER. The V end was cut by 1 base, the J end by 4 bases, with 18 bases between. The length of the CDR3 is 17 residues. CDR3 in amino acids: CASSQGHGVTGADTQYF. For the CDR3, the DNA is TGCGCCAGCAGCCAAGGGCACGGGGTAACGGGGGCAGATACGCAGTATTTT.

CDR3 region: CATSLSTYEQYF. In nucleotides, the CDR3 is TGTGCCACCAGCCTCAGCACCTACGAGCAGTACTTC. V and J are TRBV12-3 or TRBV12-4 and TRBJ2-7; D is uncertain. V lost 10 bases and J lost 2, with 12 bases in between. The CDR3 is 12 residues long.

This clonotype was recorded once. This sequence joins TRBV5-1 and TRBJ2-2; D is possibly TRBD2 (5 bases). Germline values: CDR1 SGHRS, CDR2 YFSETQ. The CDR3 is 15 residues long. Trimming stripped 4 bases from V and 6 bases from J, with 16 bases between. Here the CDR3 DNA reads TGCGCCAGCAGCGAGGGAAACGTGATGTCCGGGGAGCTGTTTTTT. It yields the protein CASSEGNVMSGELFF.

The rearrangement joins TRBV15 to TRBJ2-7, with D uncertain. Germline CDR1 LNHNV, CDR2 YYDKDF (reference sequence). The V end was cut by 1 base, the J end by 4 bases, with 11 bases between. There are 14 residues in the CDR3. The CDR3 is CATSRALDTYEQYF. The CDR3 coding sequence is TGTGCCACCAGCAGAGCCCTAGATACGTACGAGCAGTACTTC.